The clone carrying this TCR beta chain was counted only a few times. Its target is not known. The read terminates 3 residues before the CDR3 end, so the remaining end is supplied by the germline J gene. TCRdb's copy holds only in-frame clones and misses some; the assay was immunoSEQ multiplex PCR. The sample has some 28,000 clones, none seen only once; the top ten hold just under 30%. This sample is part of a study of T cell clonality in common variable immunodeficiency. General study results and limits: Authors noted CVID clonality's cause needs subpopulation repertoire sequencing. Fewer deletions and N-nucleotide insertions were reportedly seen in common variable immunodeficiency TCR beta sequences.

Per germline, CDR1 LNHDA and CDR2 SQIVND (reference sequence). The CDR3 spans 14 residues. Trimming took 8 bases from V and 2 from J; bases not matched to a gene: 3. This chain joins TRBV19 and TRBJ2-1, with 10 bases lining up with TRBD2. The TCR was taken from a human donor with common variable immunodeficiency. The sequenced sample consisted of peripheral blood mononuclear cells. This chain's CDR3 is CASSSGGTYNEQFF. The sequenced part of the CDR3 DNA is TGTGCCAGTTCTAGCGGGGGAACCTACAATGAG.